The 9 T cell receptor beta chains below all came from one sample that was sequenced in a study of neoadjuvant anti-PD-1 for oral cavity cancer. Clones were sequenced by immunoSEQ multiplex PCR, and TCRdb holds only the in-frame ones, with some missing. The sample yields about 8,400 clones, roughly 70% seen once. The time point was: after neoadjuvant nivolumab, at surgical resection. This material consisted of PBMCs, taken after nivolumab (anti-PD-1) treatment. Receptors were obtained from a person aged 40 to 85 with oral cavity squamous cell carcinoma.

V is TRBV7-2 and J is TRBJ1-4, with a possible D match to TRBD1 (5 bases). Trimming took 1 base from V and 2 from J, leaving 8 bases between them. The CDR3 contains 15 residues. CDR1 is SGHTA and CDR2 is FQGNSA in the germline V gene. The CDR3, as DNA: TGTGCCAGCAGCTTAGGAAGGGGTACTAATGAAAAACTGTTTTTT. Translating it yields CASSLGRGTNEKLFF.

This clone was detected only a few times. V and J are TRBV7-9 and TRBJ1-1; TRBD1 matches 10 bases. From germline, CDR1 is SEHNR and CDR2 FQNEAQ (reference sequence). V dropped 5 bases and J dropped 3; count of bases not matched to a gene: 3. This CDR3 comprises 14 residues. In DNA, the CDR3 is TGTGCCAGCAGCCAAGGACAGGGGGACACTGAAGCTTTCTTT. It codes for CASSQGQGDTEAFF.

The V gene is TRBV10-2, the J gene TRBJ1-5, with 7 bases identical to TRBD1. The germline V gene encodes CDR1 WSHSY and CDR2 SAAADI. CDR3 size: 15 residues. The junction had 11 bases not matched to a gene; V was cut back by 6 bases and J by 6 bases. The CDR3 spells CASSHRGGNGQPQHF. The DNA for the CDR3 is TGCGCCAGCAGCCACAGGGGTGGGAATGGTCAGCCCCAGCATTTT.

The CDR3: CASSGGGAGETQYF. CDR3 coding DNA: TGTGCCAGCAGTGGTGGGGGGGCAGGCGAGACCCAGTACTTC. The rearrangement joins TRBV2 to TRBJ2-5; perhaps TRBD2 as D (7 bases). In germline, CDR1 is SNHLY, CDR2 FYNNEI. The CDR3 length is 14 residues. Trimming cost V 4 bases and J 5 bases, with 14 bases left between them.

The gene calls are TRBV4-3 and TRBJ2-1; D is unresolved. From germline, CDR1 is LGHNA and CDR2 YSLEER. This CDR3 has 16 residues. V was pared by 0 bases and J by 2 bases, with 11 bases between. Here the CDR3 DNA reads TGCGCCAGCAGCCAAGAAGCCGGGCAGCCCTACAATGAGCAGTTCTTC. Amino acid sequence: CASSQEAGQPYNEQFF.

The rearrangement uses TRBV13 and TRBJ2-7; the match to TRBD1 covers 8 bases. The CDR3 length is 16 residues. V lost 0 bases to trimming and J lost 6 bases; unmatched junction nucleotides: 10. Germline CDR1 is PRHDT and CDR2 is FYEKMQ (reference sequence). The CDR3 protein is CASSLGWTGLNPEQYF. DNA of the CDR3: TGTGCCAGCAGCTTAGGGTGGACAGGGTTGAATCCCGAGCAGTACTTC.

The chain couples TRBV14 to TRBJ2-5; a possible D gene is TRBD1 (6 bases). Germline V gene data show CDR1 as SGHDN and CDR2 as FVKESK. The CDR3 loop spans 14 amino acids. V was shortened by 0 bases and J by 5 bases, with 10 bases between the two germline ends. CDR3 nucleotides: TGTGCCAGCAGCCAAGAGCAGGGGTGGGAGACCCAGTACTTC. Translating gives CASSQEQGWETQYF.

The rearrangement links TRBV5-1 to TRBJ1-5, with D maybe TRBD1 (5 bases). This CDR3 has 15 residues. Germline V gene sequence: CDR1 SGHRS, CDR2 YFSETQ. V lost 3 bases, J lost 6 bases, and 16 bases lay in between. CDR3 in amino acids: CASSSAGLDTQPQHF. CDR3 coding DNA: TGCGCCAGCAGCTCCGCCGGATTGGACACTCAGCCCCAGCATTTT.

The chain is built from TRBV5-6 and TRBJ1-2; D is unresolved. Trimming removed 0 bases at V and 8 bases at J, with 8 bases between. CDR1 SGHDT and CDR2 YYEEEE come from the germline V gene. There are 12 residues in the CDR3. The CDR3 is CASSLARRGYTF. CDR3 DNA sequence: TGTGCCAGCAGCTTGGCCCGGCGCGGCTACACCTTC.